The 27 T cell receptor beta chains below were found in one sample sequenced in a study of cytomegalovirus exposure and HLA in healthy donors. In the PCR, 60 Vbeta and 13 Jbeta primers were used. Profiling relied on immunoSEQ multiplex PCR, and the TCRdb table lists in-frame clones only, not all of them. The sample has about 150,000 clones; more than 75% are singletons. The material sequenced was PBMCs. The receptor set was obtained from a woman in her twenties or thirties in good health and CMV-seronegative.

The gene calls are TRBV7-9 and TRBJ2-5, with D tentatively TRBD1 (6 bases). The CDR3 contains 13 residues. The V end was cut by 2 bases, the J end by 5 bases, with 9 bases between. Germline CDR1 and CDR2: SEHNR and FQNEAQ (reference sequence). CDR3 coding DNA: TGTGCCAGCAGCTTATTTCAGGGGGAGACCCAGTACTTC. Its translation: CASSLFQGETQYF.

This clone was seen only once. CDR3 sequence: CAWEALLRAKGEKLFF. The CDR3 region has the DNA TGTGCCTGGGAAGCTCTCTTGAGGGCAAAGGGCGAAAAACTGTTTTTT. The V call is TRBV30, the J call TRBJ1-4; D is unclear. The V gene's germline CDR1 is GTSNPN and CDR2 SVGIG (reference sequence). V gave up 5 bases and J gave up 8 bases, with 24 bases separating them. This CDR3 contains 16 residues.

V gene TRBV28 combines with J gene TRBJ2-3; tentative D call: TRBD1 (5 bases). Germline CDR1 reads MDHEN; CDR2 reads SYDVKM. This CDR3 spans 16 amino acids. The V end was cut by 4 bases, the J end by 3 bases, with 17 bases between. CDR3 protein: CASSSPLTVFTDTQYF. CDR3 nucleotides: TGTGCCAGCAGTTCGCCCCTGACAGTATTTACAGATACGCAGTATTTT.

The chain uses TRBV30 and TRBJ2-2; 7 positions match TRBD1. Per the germline V gene, CDR1 is GTSNPN and CDR2 is SVGIG (reference sequence). There are 16 residues in the CDR3. The CDR3 DNA sequence: TGTGCTTCGCCTCGTAGGAGACAGGGGAACACCGGGGAGCTGTTTTTT. Protein: CASPRRRQGNTGELFF. Based on the CDR3 plus reference TRBV30 and TRBJ2-2, the full variable domain is SQTIHQWPATLVQPVGSPLSLECTVEGTSNPNLYWYRQAAGRGLQLLFYSVGIGQISSEVPQNLSASRPQDRQFILSSKKLLLSDSGFYLCASPRRRQGNTGELFFGEGSRLTVL.

This clone appeared a single time. The chain is built from TRBV27 and TRBJ2-1, with 12 bases matching TRBD2. The CDR3 has 17 residues. The germline gives CDR1 MNHEY, CDR2 SMNVEV (reference sequence). The V and J ends lost 6 bases and 3 bases, in that order; junction bases with no gene match: 9. This CDR3 is CASSSNLAGGLYNEQFF. The CDR3, as DNA: TGTGCCAGCAGCTCAAATCTAGCGGGAGGGCTCTACAATGAGCAGTTCTTC.

This clone was seen a few times. J is TRBJ2-5 and V is TRBV5-1, with TRBD1 identical over 9 bases. V lost 1 base, J lost 2 bases, and 3 bases stayed unmatched. The germline V gene encodes CDR1 SGHRS and CDR2 YFSETQ. The CDR3 is 15 residues long. CDR3 protein: CASSLSGQGQETQYF. The CDR3 DNA sequence: TGCGCCAGCAGCTTGTCGGGACAGGGACAAGAGACCCAGTACTTC.

The genes are TRBV2 and TRBJ1-2; TRBD1 matches at 9 bases. Germline lookup yields CDR1 SNHLY and CDR2 FYNNEI. The CDR3 length is 15 residues. Trimming took 5 bases from V and 10 from J; bases not matched to a gene: 14. CDR3 DNA: TGTGCCAGCAGTCCTCGACAGGGGGATGTTTTTCTCTACACCTTC. It codes for CASSPRQGDVFLYTF. The full variable domain, its missing parts supplied by reference TRBV2 and TRBJ1-2, is EPEVTQTPSHQVTQMGQEVILRCVPISNHLYFYWYRQILGQKVEFLVSFYNNEISEKSEIFDDQFSVERPDGSNFTLKIRSTKLEDSAMYFCASSPRQGDVFLYTFGSGTRLTVV.

The chain is built from TRBV30 and TRBJ2-1; TRBD2 agrees at 7 bases. The V gene end was trimmed by 0 bases and the J gene end by 7 bases; junction bases not matched to a gene: 6. The CDR3 contains 14 residues. Looked up from germline, CDR1 is GTSNPN and CDR2 is SVGIG (reference sequence). This chain's CDR3 is CAWSVGGSINEQFF. The DNA of the CDR3 is TGTGCCTGGAGTGTCGGCGGGAGTATAAATGAGCAGTTCTTC.

V and J are TRBV5-1 and TRBJ2-7, with 10 bases lining up with TRBD1. Per the germline V gene, CDR1 is SGHRS and CDR2 is YFSETQ. Trimming at V came to 0 bases and at J to 2 bases, leaving 2 bases not matched to a gene. The CDR3 length is 15 residues. CDR3 nucleotides: TGCGCCAGCAGCTTGGACGGGACAGGGGCCTACGAGCAGTACTTC. Translation: CASSLDGTGAYEQYF.

The chain recombines TRBV19 with TRBJ2-6; the D is unclear. CDR1 and CDR2 (germline): LNHDA, SQIVND (reference sequence). This CDR3 has 16 residues. The V and J ends lost 1 base and 2 bases respectively, with 9 bases between them. This CDR3 reads CASSIGSPAGANVLTF. CDR3 coding DNA: TGTGCCAGTAGTATAGGGTCCCCAGCTGGGGCCAACGTCCTGACTTTC.

The chain links TRBV19 to TRBJ2-2; the D gene is possibly TRBD2 (6 bases). This CDR3 comprises 14 residues. The germline V gene encodes CDR1 LNHDA and CDR2 SQIVND (reference sequence). Trimming shortened V by 2 bases and J by 4 bases, and 8 bases separated the two germline ends. The DNA for the CDR3 is TGTGCCAGTAGTATAACGGGGGTCACCGGGGAGCTGTTTTTT. This gives the protein CASSITGVTGELFF.

This rearrangement joins TRBV7-9 to TRBJ2-7; the D gene is possibly TRBD2 (6 bases). Germline CDR1 is SEHNR and CDR2 is FQNEAQ (reference sequence). The V and J ends lost 5 bases and 0 bases respectively, with 17 bases between them. The CDR3 extends over 16 amino acids. Here the CDR3 reads CASSPPSGLSSYEQYF. CDR3 coding DNA: TGTGCCAGCAGCCCACCATCGGGACTCTCCTCCTACGAGCAGTACTTC.

The rearrangement links TRBV30 to TRBJ2-6; 7 bases are shared with TRBD1. V was clipped by 8 bases and J by 4 bases; unmatched bases: 8. There are 14 residues in the CDR3. Per germline, CDR1 GTSNPN and CDR2 SVGIG (reference sequence). Written as DNA, the CDR3 is TGTGCCAGACAGGGCTGGGGAGGGGCCAACGTCCTGACTTTC. This translates into CARQGWGGANVLTF. Using reference TRBV30 and TRBJ2-6 for the parts outside the CDR3, the full variable domain is SQTIHQWPATLVQPVGSPLSLECTVEGTSNPNLYWYRQAAGRGLQLLFYSVGIGQISSEVPQNLSASRPQDRQFILSSKKLLLSDSGFYLCARQGWGGANVLTFGAGSRLTVL.

CDR3 in amino acids: CASSPGLAGLEDEQYF. CDR3 nucleotide sequence: TGTGCCAGCAGTCCCGGACTAGCGGGATTGGAGGACGAGCAGTACTTC. The chain links TRBV28 to TRBJ2-7; 12 bases are a match to TRBD2. CDR1 MDHEN and CDR2 SYDVKM come from the germline V gene. The CDR3 runs 16 residues. The J segment lost 5 bases and the V segment lost 5 bases, leaving 10 bases of the junction unmatched. Full variable domain (rest looked up from reference TRBV28 and TRBJ2-7): DVKVTQSSRYLVKRTGEKVFLECVQDMDHENMFWYRQDPGLGLRLIYFSYDVKMKEKGDIPEGYSVSREKKERFSLILESASTNQTSMYLCASSPGLAGLEDEQYFGPGTRLTVT.

V usage is TRBV28 and J usage is TRBJ2-1, with 9 nucleotides matching TRBD1. Trimming cost V 1 base and J 12 bases; bases outside gene matches: 4. Germline V CDR1 and CDR2: MDHEN, SYDVKM. The CDR3 has 13 amino acids. CDR3 DNA sequence: TGTGCCAGCAGTTTATCGGGACAGGGAAGGCAGTTCTTC. Translated: CASSLSGQGRQFF.

CDR3 sequence reads: CASSEPRGAQPQHF. DNA of the CDR3: TGTGCCAGCAGTGAACCCAGGGGCGCTCAGCCCCAGCATTTT. The chain uses TRBV2 and TRBJ1-5, with D possibly being TRBD1 (6 bases). The germline V gene encodes CDR1 SNHLY and CDR2 FYNNEI. CDR3 length: 14 residues. V lost 2 bases, J lost 6 bases, and 11 bases lay in between.

The V and J genes are TRBV28 and TRBJ2-1, with 8 bases identical to TRBD1. This CDR3 has 15 amino acids. Germline assignment: CDR1 MDHEN and CDR2 SYDVKM. The ends lost 8 bases at V and 0 bases at J; junction bases unmatched: 6. CDR3 nucleotide sequence: TGTGCCAGCTCCCCAGACAGGGGCTCCTACAATGAGCAGTTCTTC. Encoded protein: CASSPDRGSYNEQFF. The whole variable domain, filled in from reference TRBV28 and TRBJ2-1, reads DVKVTQSSRYLVKRTGEKVFLECVQDMDHENMFWYRQDPGLGLRLIYFSYDVKMKEKGDIPEGYSVSREKKERFSLILESASTNQTSMYLCASSPDRGSYNEQFFGPGTRLTVL.

The chain uses TRBV5-1 and TRBJ2-7, with TRBD2 identical over 9 bases. CDR3 length equals 15 residues. The trim removed 5 bases at V and 0 bases at J, leaving 6 bases unmatched. The germline CDR1 and CDR2 sequences are SGHRS and YFSETQ. CDR3 sequence (DNA): TGCGCCAGCAGTTTCGCGGGAGGGTCCTCCTACGAGCAGTACTTC. Protein product: CASSFAGGSSYEQYF.

The chain links TRBV27 to TRBJ2-7, with D possibly being TRBD1 (5 bases). The CDR3 sequence is 14 residues long. Trimming took 0 bases from V and 6 from J, leaving 12 bases between them. The germline V gene encodes CDR1 MNHEY and CDR2 SMNVEV (reference sequence). CDR3: CASSLSAYRSEQYF. CDR3 bases: TGTGCCAGCAGTTTATCCGCCTACAGGTCCGAGCAGTACTTC.

The chain uses TRBV2 and TRBJ2-7; D might be TRBD2 (5 bases). Trimming pared 4 bases from V and 8 bases from J, leaving 18 bases between. The germline V gene encodes CDR1 SNHLY and CDR2 FYNNEI. The CDR3 runs 14 residues. CDR3: CASSGLTGVTKQYF. DNA of the CDR3: TGTGCCAGCAGTGGACTGACCGGGGTAACCAAGCAGTACTTC.

This clone was counted a single time. The chain is built from TRBV4-3 and TRBJ2-5; the D gene is possibly TRBD1 (5 bases). V gave up 1 base and J gave up 1 base, with 19 bases separating them. Germline values: CDR1 LGHNA, CDR2 YSLEER. The CDR3 has 18 residues. The CDR3 region has the DNA TGCGCCAGCAGCCAAGTCCGTGACAGCGAAGGCCTCCAAGAGACCCAGTACTTC. This codes for CASSQVRDSEGLQETQYF.

V gene TRBV4-1 combines with J gene TRBJ1-1; TRBD1 might be the D (5 bases). CDR1 is MGHRA and CDR2 is YSYEKL in the germline V gene. The ends were cut back, 3 bases at V and 5 bases at J, with 16 bases in the middle. The CDR3 runs to 15 residues. CDR3 protein: CASSHPIGGRTEAFF. The CDR3 DNA reads TGCGCCAGCAGCCATCCTATCGGGGGGAGAACTGAAGCTTTCTTT.

The chain links TRBV15 to TRBJ1-2; D remains unclear. CDR1 and CDR2 (germline): LNHNV, YYDKDF (reference sequence). The CDR3 is made up of 13 amino acids. Deletions cut 0 bases from V and 2 bases from J, with 4 bases between. The CDR3 coding sequence is TGTGCCACCAGCAGAGATATCAACTATGGCTACACCTTC. Translating gives CATSRDINYGYTF.

There are a few counts of this clone. V gene TRBV10-3 combines with J gene TRBJ1-2, with D maybe TRBD1 (5 bases). From germline, CDR1 is ENHRY and CDR2 SYGVKD. V lost 0 bases, J lost 5 bases, and 13 bases lay in between. The CDR3 is 15 residues long. The CDR3, as DNA: TGTGCCATCAGTGAGTCGAGGGGAGGAGGGTATGGCTACACCTTC. It translates to CAISESRGGGYGYTF.

This clone was recorded once. The chain carries TRBV27 and TRBJ1-1, with D tentatively TRBD1 (6 bases). Germline V CDR1 and CDR2: MNHEY, SMNVEV (reference sequence). V lost 5 bases and J 1 base, leaving 11 bases between the germline ends. The CDR3 covers 14 residues. The CDR3 reads CASSPLGGNTEAFF. In DNA, the CDR3 is TGTGCCAGCAGTCCCCTAGGGGGGAACACTGAAGCTTTCTTT.

V usage is TRBV28 and J usage is TRBJ1-1, with D perhaps matching TRBD1 (5 bases). V lost 1 base and J lost 0, with 9 bases in between. Germline-derived CDR1 and CDR2 are MDHEN and SYDVKM. The CDR3 spans 15 residues. The CDR3 reads CASSLLPGLNTEAFF. The CDR3 DNA reads TGTGCCAGCAGTTTATTGCCAGGGTTGAACACTGAAGCTTTCTTT. The entire variable domain, with the rest obtained from reference TRBV28 and TRBJ1-1, is as follows: DVKVTQSSRYLVKRTGEKVFLECVQDMDHENMFWYRQDPGLGLRLIYFSYDVKMKEKGDIPEGYSVSREKKERFSLILESASTNQTSMYLCASSLLPGLNTEAFFGQGTRLTVV.

The chain joins TRBV13 to TRBJ1-1; weak D call: TRBD1 (6 bases). The CDR3 extends over 12 amino acids. The V end was cut by 5 bases, the J end by 3 bases, with 7 bases between. In germline, CDR1 is PRHDT, CDR2 FYEKMQ (reference sequence). CDR3 coding DNA: TGTGCCAGCAGCGAGGGGGACACTGAAGCTTTCTTT. Residues: CASSEGDTEAFF.